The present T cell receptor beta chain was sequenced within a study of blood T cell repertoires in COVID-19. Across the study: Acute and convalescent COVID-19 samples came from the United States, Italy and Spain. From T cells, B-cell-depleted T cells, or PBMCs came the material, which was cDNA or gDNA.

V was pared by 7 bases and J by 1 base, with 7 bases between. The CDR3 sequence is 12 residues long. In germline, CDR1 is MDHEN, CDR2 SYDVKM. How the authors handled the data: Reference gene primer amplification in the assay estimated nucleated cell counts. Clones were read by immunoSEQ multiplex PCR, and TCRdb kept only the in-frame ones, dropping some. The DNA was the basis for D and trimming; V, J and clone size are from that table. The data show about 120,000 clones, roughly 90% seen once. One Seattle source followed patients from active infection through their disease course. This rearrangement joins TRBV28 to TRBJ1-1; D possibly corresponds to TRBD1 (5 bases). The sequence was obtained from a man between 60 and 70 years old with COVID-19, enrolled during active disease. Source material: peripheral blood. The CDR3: CASNGQNTEAFF. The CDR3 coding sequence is TGTGCCAGCAACGGACAGAACACTGAAGCTTTCTTT.